Below are 12 T cell receptor beta chains sequenced from a single sample in a study of blood T cell repertoires in COVID-19. Sequencing was performed with immunoSEQ multiplex PCR; in TCRdb, only in-frame clones are kept and a portion is missing. The profile covers 150,000 to 200,000 clones, with around 84% appearing a single time and more than 12% taken by the ten largest. The sample consisted of peripheral blood. The receptors originated from a woman in her 70s with COVID-19, enrolled during active disease.

The gene calls are TRBV6-5 and TRBJ2-1, with 9 bases that match TRBD2. From germline, CDR1 is MNHEY and CDR2 SVGAGI. The CDR3 is 14 residues long. The J segment lost 6 bases and the V segment lost 8 bases, leaving 8 bases of the junction unmatched. The CDR3 DNA follows: TGTGCCAGCTGGGAGCGGGGGGCCGTCAATGAGCAGTTCTTC. This codes for CASWERGAVNEQFF.

This clone was detected only a few times. The chain links TRBV7-2 to TRBJ2-1, with 9 nucleotides matching TRBD2. This CDR3 has 15 residues. Losses at the gene ends were 5 bases for V and 3 bases for J; bases not matched to a gene: 5. The germline V gene encodes CDR1 SGHTA and CDR2 FQGNSA. This chain's CDR3 is CASSISGGHYNEQFF. The CDR3 nucleotides read TGTGCCAGCAGCATTAGCGGGGGACACTACAATGAGCAGTTCTTC.

The rearrangement links TRBV6-6 to TRBJ1-1; TRBD1 is a possible D gene (6 bases). The CDR3 length is 14 residues. From germline, CDR1 is MNHNY and CDR2 SVGAGI (reference sequence). Trimming removed 5 bases from V and 2 bases from J, with 12 bases in between. CDR3 nucleotides: TGTGCCAGCAGTCCTAAAGGGGGAAACACTGAAGCTTTCTTT. It translates to CASSPKGGNTEAFF.

This chain uses TRBV29-1 with TRBJ2-3; no reliable D call. CDR1 SQVTM and CDR2 ANQGSEA come from the germline V gene. There are 9 residues in the CDR3. The V and J ends lost 4 bases and 10 bases respectively, with 6 bases between them. The CDR3 here is CSVGTAQYF. The CDR3 nucleotides are TGCAGCGTTGGCACGGCGCAGTATTTT.

This chain links TRBV27 with TRBJ2-3; 10 bases line up with TRBD2. Germline V lookup: CDR1 MNHEY, CDR2 SMNVEV (reference sequence). This CDR3 contains 15 residues. With 5 bases clipped from V and 4 bases from J, the junction kept 6 bases outside the gene matches. The CDR3 nucleotides read TGTGCCAGCAGTGGACAAGCGGGAGGGGCAGATACGCAGTATTTT. This codes for CASSGQAGGADTQYF.

This sequence joins TRBV5-1 and TRBJ2-1; 7 nucleotides agree with TRBD1. Unmatched junction bases numbered 6, after V lost 0 bases and J lost 6 bases. This CDR3 is 15 amino acids long. Germline-derived CDR1 and CDR2 are SGHRS and YFSETQ. In DNA form, the CDR3 reads TGCGCCAGCAGCTTGGGACTGGGACAGAGCAATGAGCAGTTCTTC. Encoded protein: CASSLGLGQSNEQFF. Full variable domain (outside the CDR3, taken from reference TRBV5-1 and TRBJ2-1): KAGVTQTPRYLIKTRGQQVTLSCSPISGHRSVSWYQQTPGQGLQFLFEYFSETQRNKGNFPGRFSGRQFSNSRSEMNVSTLELGDSALYLCASSLGLGQSNEQFFGPGTRLTVL.

The CDR3 here is CAISESRGGVNTEAFF. DNA of the CDR3: TGTGCCATCAGTGAGTCGAGGGGAGGAGTGAACACTGAAGCTTTCTTT. The chain combines TRBV10-3 with TRBJ1-1; a possible D gene is TRBD1 (5 bases). V shed 0 bases and J shed 0 bases, with 11 bases lying between them. This CDR3 contains 16 residues. Germline V gene lookup returns CDR1 ENHRY and CDR2 SYGVKD.

The V gene is TRBV12-3 or TRBV12-4, the J gene TRBJ2-7; TRBD1 agrees at 10 bases. This CDR3 contains 13 residues. The trim removed 5 bases at V and 5 bases at J, leaving 3 bases unmatched. The chain's CDR3 is CASSPGQGHEQYF. The CDR3 DNA reads as TGTGCCAGCAGTCCGGGACAGGGGCACGAGCAGTACTTC.

The rearrangement uses TRBV6-5 and TRBJ2-5; D is possibly TRBD1 (6 bases). The CDR3 runs to 13 residues. Trimming left V 4 bases short and J 1 base short, with 7 bases between. Germline V gene data show CDR1 as MNHEY and CDR2 as SVGAGI. In DNA, the CDR3 is TGTGCCAGCAGTTCGGACAGCCAAGAGACCCAGTACTTC. Protein product: CASSSDSQETQYF.

This clone was observed a single time. This chain joins TRBV29-1 and TRBJ2-3; D is unresolved. The CDR3 is 14 amino acids. Trimming removed 4 bases at V and 0 bases at J, with 11 bases between. CDR1 is SQVTM and CDR2 is ANQGSEA in the germline V gene. CDR3 DNA: TGCAGCGTTGTGCAGCGACCTAGCACAGATACGCAGTATTTT. This translates into CSVVQRPSTDTQYF.

The chain employs TRBV19 and TRBJ2-2, with 11 positions matching TRBD2. The CDR3 contains 16 residues. Per the germline V gene, CDR1 is LNHDA and CDR2 is SQIVND (reference sequence). V lost 3 bases to trimming and J lost 5 bases; unmatched junction nucleotides: 5. The CDR3 DNA sequence: TGTGCCAGTAGTATCCCAACTAGCGGGAGTACCGGGGAGCTGTTTTTT. Translating it yields CASSIPTSGSTGELFF.

The rearrangement joins TRBV4-1 to TRBJ2-4; possible D gene TRBD1, 6 bases. V gave up 1 base and J gave up 8 bases, with 12 bases separating them. This CDR3 has 14 amino acids. From germline, CDR1 is MGHRA and CDR2 YSYEKL. The CDR3, as DNA: TGCGCCAGCAGCCAAGCACAGGGAGTTGACATTCAGTACTTC. This gives the protein CASSQAQGVDIQYF.